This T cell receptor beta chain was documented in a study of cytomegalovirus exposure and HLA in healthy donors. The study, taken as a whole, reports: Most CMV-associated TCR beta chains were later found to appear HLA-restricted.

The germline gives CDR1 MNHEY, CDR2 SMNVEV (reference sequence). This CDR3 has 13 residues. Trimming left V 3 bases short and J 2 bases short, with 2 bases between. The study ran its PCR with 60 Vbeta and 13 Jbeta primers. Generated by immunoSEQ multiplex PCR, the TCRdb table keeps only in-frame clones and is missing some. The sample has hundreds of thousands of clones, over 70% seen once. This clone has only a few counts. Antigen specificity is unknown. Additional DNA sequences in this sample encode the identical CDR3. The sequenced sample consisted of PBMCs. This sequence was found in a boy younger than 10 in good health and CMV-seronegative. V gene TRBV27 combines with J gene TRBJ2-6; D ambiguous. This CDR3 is CASSFTGANVLTF. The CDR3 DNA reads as TGTGCCAGCAGTTTTACTGGGGCCAACGTCCTGACTTTC.